This T cell receptor (beta chain) was documented in a study of cytomegalovirus exposure and HLA in healthy donors. Comment on this clone: Its antigen is unidentified.

The CDR3 has 14 amino acids. Trimming took 3 bases from V and 1 from J, leaving 9 bases between them. The germline gives CDR1 LNHDA, CDR2 SQIVND (reference sequence). Study-wide results and limits: Indistinguishable V segments, including TRBV6-2 and TRBV6-3, were excluded.

Primers for the PCR totalled 60 Vbeta and 13 Jbeta. Here immunoSEQ multiplex PCR was the method, and the copy in TCRdb shows in-frame clones only, minus some. The repertoire holds roughly 93,000 clones, with more than 60% as singletons. The genes are TRBV19 and TRBJ1-1, with D possibly matching TRBD1 (6 bases). The source material was PBMCs. This clonotype was obtained from a human donor in good health. In nucleotides, the CDR3 is TGTGCCAGTAGTATTCCAGGGGCGAACACTGAAGCTTTCTTT. It is translated as CASSIPGANTEAFF.